One and the same sample provided the 27 T cell receptor beta chains below, sequenced in a study of long-term antiretroviral therapy in people with HIV. Runs used v3.0 of the immunoSEQ assay and were done at survey level. Assay: immunoSEQ multiplex PCR; the TCRdb copy retains only in-frame clones and omits some. This sample has 30,000 to 40,000 clones, with 94% found just once. The sample in question was unsorted PBMCs, obtained around 5.5 years after starting antiretroviral therapy. The receptors originated from a woman aged 45-65 years with HIV.

In DNA, the CDR3 is TGCGCCAGCAGCTTGGCTCAGGGGGCCACAGATACGCAGTATTTT. The encoded protein is CASSLAQGATDTQYF. V usage is TRBV5-1 and J usage is TRBJ2-3, with 8 nucleotides matching TRBD1. CDR3 length: 15 amino acids. The junction had 2 bases not matched to a gene; V was cut back by 0 bases and J by 2 bases. CDR1 is SGHRS, CDR2 YFSETQ, per germline.

The CDR3 sequence is CASRITGTTALGTQYF. As DNA, the CDR3 is TGTGCCAGCAGAATTACCGGGACCACAGCGTTAGGCACGCAGTATTTT. The chain combines TRBV7-2 with TRBJ2-3, with D perhaps TRBD1 or TRBD2 (5 bases each). Germline V gene lookup returns CDR1 SGHTA and CDR2 FQGNSA. Trimming removed 6 bases from V and 9 bases from J, with 25 bases in between. CDR3 length: 16 residues.

V usage is TRBV4-3 and J usage is TRBJ1-5, with D unclear. Germline lookup yields CDR1 LGHNA and CDR2 YSLEER. The CDR3 is 15 residues long. V lost 4 bases to trimming and J lost 0 bases, with 10 bases between them. CDR3 DNA: TGCGCCAGCAGCCCGGGAGGGTATAGCAATCAGCCCCAGCATTTT. It translates to CASSPGGYSNQPQHF.

This clone was seen just once. The CDR3 loop reads CASSAAEGAQETQYF. The CDR3 DNA reads as TGTGCCAGCAGCGCCGCGGAGGGGGCCCAAGAGACCCAGTACTTC. V usage is TRBV5-4 and J usage is TRBJ2-5, with TRBD1 as a possible D gene (7 bases). CDR3 length: 15 amino acids. Germline V gives CDR1 SGHNT, CDR2 YYREEE (reference sequence). The V end lost 4 bases, the J end lost 1 base, and 14 bases lay between the germline ends. Together with reference TRBV5-4 and TRBJ2-5, the CDR3 gives the full variable domain: ETGVTQSPTHLIKTRGQQVTLRCSSQSGHNTVSWYQQALGQGPQFIFQYYREEENGRGNFPPRFSGLQFPNYSSELNVNALELDDSALYLCASSAAEGAQETQYFGPGTRLLVL.

V usage is TRBV6-5 and J usage is TRBJ1-5; 8 bases map to TRBD1. CDR1 is MNHEY, CDR2 SVGAGI, per germline. After removal of 6 bases from V and 6 bases from J, the junction contained 10 bases not matched to a gene. CDR3 size: 15 residues. The CDR3 spells CASRLGQGGGQPQHF. DNA of the CDR3: TGTGCCAGCAGACTCGGACAGGGAGGAGGTCAGCCCCAGCATTTT.

The chain is built from TRBV12-5 and TRBJ2-2; TRBD2 agrees at 12 bases. The ends lost 4 bases at V and 4 bases at J; junction bases unmatched: 13. The CDR3 runs to 19 residues. CDR1 is LGHNT and CDR2 is FRNRAP in the germline V gene. The CDR3 sequence is CASGWNLAGGPLVTGELFF. The CDR3 DNA follows: TGTGCTAGTGGTTGGAATCTAGCGGGGGGGCCGCTTGTCACCGGGGAGCTGTTTTTT.

V usage is TRBV7-3 and J usage is TRBJ2-1; possibly TRBD1 or TRBD2 for D (7 bases each). The CDR3 runs 14 residues. Per the germline V gene, CDR1 is SGHTA and CDR2 is FQGTGA. Trimming pared 5 bases from V and 8 bases from J, leaving 16 bases between. CDR3 in amino acids: CASSPQGGGYEQFF. The DNA of the CDR3 is TGTGCCAGCAGCCCACAGGGAGGGGGCTATGAGCAGTTCTTC.

CDR3 coding DNA: TGTGCCAGCAGCTTATTAGGACTAGCGGACGAGCAGTACTTC. This gives the protein CASSLLGLADEQYF. The rearrangement links TRBV11-2 to TRBJ2-7; 10 nucleotides align to TRBD2. Germline trimming cut 2 bases from V and 5 bases from J; bases unmatched to any gene: 3. The length of the CDR3 is 14 residues. Germline loops: CDR1 SGHAT, CDR2 FQNNGV. The complete variable domain, with remaining parts taken from reference TRBV11-2 and TRBJ2-7, reads EAGVAQSPRYKIIEKRQSVAFWCNPISGHATLYWYQQILGQGPKLLIQFQNNGVVDDSQLPKDRFSAERLKGVDSTLKIQPAKLEDSAVYLCASSLLGLADEQYFGPGTRLTVT.

The J gene is TRBJ2-1, the V gene TRBV7-8; 15 bases fit TRBD2. Germline trimming cut 5 bases from V and 2 bases from J; bases unmatched to any gene: 7. CDR1 is SGHVS, CDR2 FQNEAQ, per germline. The CDR3 has 18 amino acids. Here the CDR3 DNA reads TGTGCCAGCAGCAAAGGGACTAGCGGGGGGATAGCCTACAATGAGCAGTTCTTC. Amino acids: CASSKGTSGGIAYNEQFF.

The chain is built from TRBV6-6 and TRBJ2-7; 8 bases are shared with TRBD1. Germline loops: CDR1 MNHNY, CDR2 SVGAGI (reference sequence). The CDR3 covers 15 residues. V dropped 6 bases and J dropped 2; count of bases not matched to a gene: 9. The CDR3 DNA reads TGTGCCAGCAGCTACGCCTCAGGGGGCGCCTACGAGCAGTACTTC. It yields the protein CASSYASGGAYEQYF.

The rearrangement uses TRBV30 and TRBJ2-5; the match to TRBD2 covers 12 bases. The CDR3 runs 14 residues. Per germline, CDR1 GTSNPN and CDR2 SVGIG (reference sequence). The J segment lost 5 bases and the V segment lost 1 base, leaving 2 bases of the junction unmatched. Here the CDR3 DNA reads TGTGCCTGGAGTGCTACTAGCGGGGGGGAGACCCAGTACTTC. It specifies CAWSATSGGETQYF. The full variable domain, its missing parts supplied by reference TRBV30 and TRBJ2-5, is SQTIHQWPATLVQPVGSPLSLECTVEGTSNPNLYWYRQAAGRGLQLLFYSVGIGQISSEVPQNLSASRPQDRQFILSSKKLLLSDSGFYLCAWSATSGGETQYFGPGTRLLVL.

The CDR3 reads CASQDRASMSEQFF. Written as DNA, the CDR3 is TGTGCCAGTCAAGACAGGGCCTCGATGAGTGAGCAGTTCTTC. The V gene is TRBV6-5, the J gene TRBJ2-1; 7 positions agree with TRBD1. This CDR3 contains 14 residues. CDR1 and CDR2 (germline): MNHEY, SVGAGI. The V gene end was trimmed by 9 bases and the J gene end by 9 bases; junction bases not matched to a gene: 14.

The J gene is TRBJ2-6, the V gene TRBV6-4; D unresolved. The V and J ends lost 10 bases and 2 bases respectively, with 12 bases between them. From germline, CDR1 is MRHNA and CDR2 SNTAGT. The CDR3 is 14 residues long. The CDR3 is CATALAPGANVLTF. The CDR3 DNA is TGTGCCACCGCCTTAGCACCTGGGGCCAACGTCCTGACTTTC.

This clone was seen just once. V and J are TRBV7-3 and TRBJ2-1; 9 bases align to TRBD2. With 4 bases clipped from V and 7 bases from J, the junction kept 11 bases outside the gene matches. The CDR3 sequence is 16 residues long. Germline V lookup: CDR1 SGHTA, CDR2 FQGTGA. CDR3 in amino acids: CASSSNVGGGANEQFF. CDR3 nucleotide sequence: TGTGCCAGCAGCTCCAACGTGGGCGGGGGGGCGAATGAGCAGTTCTTC.

J is TRBJ2-5 and V is TRBV7-6, with 9 nucleotides matching TRBD2. After removal of 5 bases from V and 3 bases from J, the junction contained 4 bases not matched to a gene. The CDR3 length is 14 residues. Germline V gives CDR1 SGHVS, CDR2 FNYEAQ. CDR3 residues: CASSRRGREETQYF. The CDR3 region has the DNA TGTGCCAGCAGCCGGCGCGGGAGGGAAGAGACCCAGTACTTC.

The V and J genes are TRBV5-1 and TRBJ2-7; D is possibly TRBD2 (6 bases). The germline V gene encodes CDR1 SGHRS and CDR2 YFSETQ. This CDR3 spans 13 amino acids. V lost 4 bases to trimming and J lost 6 bases, with 14 bases between them. CDR3 sequence (DNA): TGCGCCAGCAGCATCCGACTAGAGGGCGAGCAGTACTTC. Translated: CASSIRLEGEQYF.

CDR3 nucleotides: TGTGCCAGCAGCAGAGGGGTGAGCTCCTACAATGAGCAGTTCTTC. The encoded protein is CASSRGVSSYNEQFF. V usage is TRBV21-1 and J usage is TRBJ2-1. TRBV21-1 is shown as a pseudogene. CDR3 length: 15 amino acids.

The rearrangement links TRBV4-1 to TRBJ1-1; D unresolved. The germline CDR1 and CDR2 sequences are MGHRA and YSYEKL. CDR3 length: 16 residues. Trimming removed 0 bases from V and 1 base from J, with 12 bases in between. DNA of the CDR3: TGCGCCAGCAGCCAAGATTCGGCGACGACGAACACTGAAGCTTTCTTT. Translation: CASSQDSATTNTEAFF.

V gene TRBV6-5 combines with J gene TRBJ2-5; D perhaps matches TRBD2 (5 bases). The CDR3 extends over 12 amino acids. The germline V gene has CDR1 MNHEY and CDR2 SVGAGI. Trimming pared 4 bases from V and 7 bases from J, leaving 10 bases between. The chain's CDR3 is CASSSGSGTQYF. The CDR3 nucleotides are TGTGCCAGCAGTTCAGGCAGCGGGACCCAGTACTTC.

This clone was picked up one time. The CDR3 DNA reads as TGCGCCAGCAGCCAAGTCTACATCGGGGAGACCCAGTACTTC. Residues: CASSQVYIGETQYF. This chain connects TRBV4-1 to TRBJ2-5; D is unresolved. Germline V gives CDR1 MGHRA, CDR2 YSYEKL. This CDR3 contains 14 residues. V was trimmed by 1 base and J by 5 bases, leaving 11 bases between them.

V usage is TRBV6-6 and J usage is TRBJ1-2; TRBD1 aligns across 7 bases. The CDR3 is 13 residues long. Germline-derived CDR1 and CDR2 are MNHNY and SVGAGI (reference sequence). V shed 10 bases, J shed 4 bases, and the junction held 9 bases outside the gene matches. CDR3 sequence reads: CATTRQGSYGYTF. CDR3 in DNA: TGTGCCACCACCCGACAGGGTTCCTATGGCTACACCTTC.

This rearrangement joins TRBV30 to TRBJ1-4; a weak D match, TRBD1 (5 bases). V was clipped by 3 bases and J by 3 bases, with 11 bases between them. CDR3 size: 14 residues. CDR1 and CDR2 (germline): GTSNPN, SVGIG (reference sequence). CDR3 amino acids: CAWSQGLANEKLFF. In DNA form, the CDR3 reads TGTGCCTGGAGCCAGGGTTTAGCTAATGAAAAACTGTTTTTT.

The chain uses TRBV2 and TRBJ2-7, with D possibly being TRBD1 (5 bases). The V gene lost 7 bases and the J gene lost 0 bases, with 28 bases spanning the gap. The CDR3 length is 19 residues. Looked up from germline, CDR1 is SNHLY and CDR2 is FYNNEI. The CDR3 protein is CASNEWEDSELKSSYEQYF. In DNA, the CDR3 is TGTGCCAGCAACGAATGGGAAGACAGCGAATTAAAGAGCTCCTACGAGCAGTACTTC.

This chain joins TRBV6-5 and TRBJ1-2; 7 bases are shared with TRBD1. Trimming at V came to 2 bases and at J to 2 bases, leaving 5 bases not matched to a gene. Germline V CDR1 and CDR2: MNHEY, SVGAGI. This CDR3 comprises 15 residues. The CDR3 sequence is CASSYRQGVNYGYTF. DNA of the CDR3: TGTGCCAGCAGTTACCGGCAGGGGGTAAACTATGGCTACACCTTC.

The CDR3 reads CASSLGYTDTQYF. The CDR3, as DNA: TGTGCCAGCAGCTTAGGATACACAGATACGCAGTATTTT. The gene calls are TRBV7-6 and TRBJ2-3; no clear D gene. The length of the CDR3 is 13 residues. The germline V gene encodes CDR1 SGHVS and CDR2 FNYEAQ. Trimming removed 1 base at V and 2 bases at J, with 4 bases between. Variable domain in full (rest from reference TRBV7-6 and TRBJ2-3): GAGVSQSPRYKVTKRGQDVALRCDPISGHVSLYWYRQALGQGPEFLTYFNYEAQQDKSGLPNDRFSAERPEGSISTLTIQRTEQRDSAMYRCASSLGYTDTQYFGPGTRLTVL.

The V and J genes are TRBV7-3 and TRBJ2-1; 9 bases are a match to TRBD2. The CDR3 loop spans 15 amino acids. CDR1 and CDR2 (germline): SGHTA, FQGTGA. The junction had 4 bases not matched to a gene; V was cut back by 2 bases and J by 5 bases. The CDR3 reads CASSLAGGPNNEQFF. Written as DNA, the CDR3 is TGTGCCAGCAGCTTAGCGGGGGGGCCGAACAATGAGCAGTTCTTC.

The genes are TRBV30 and TRBJ2-1; D may be TRBD1 (6 bases). The germline gives CDR1 GTSNPN, CDR2 SVGIG (reference sequence). The CDR3 sequence is 14 residues long. V dropped 0 bases and J dropped 8 bases, with 14 bases sitting between them. The CDR3 region has the DNA TGTGCCTGGAGTGTACTCCAGGGGAGACATGAGCAGTTCTTC. Translating gives CAWSVLQGRHEQFF.